These 25 T cell receptor beta chains came from one sample sequenced in a study of prognosis after radiotherapy for stage I lung cancer. Multiplex PCR, run in two rounds, amplified TCR beta CDR3 from genomic DNA. First-round PCR amplification was performed with primers specific to each TRBV and TRBJ gene. In TCRdb, the multiplex PCR reads were re-called with MiXCR into one record per CDR3 protein. The data show some 13,000 distinct CDR3 sequences, around 35% seen once. Here the sequenced sample was PBMCs, taken before or after stereotactic body radiation therapy (not recorded which). The receptors originated from a donor older than 45 with non-small cell lung cancer.

This clonotype was counted ten times or more. The chain combines TRBV28 with TRBJ2-5; 8 bases fit TRBD1. The V segment lost 6 bases and the J segment 5 bases; nucleotides outside the gene matches: 11. The germline gives CDR1 MDHEN, CDR2 SYDVKM. The length of the CDR3 is 15 residues. Written as DNA, the CDR3 is TGTGCCAGCAGCCCGGACAGGGTCAGGTCGGAGACCCAGTACTTC. Amino acids: CASSPDRVRSETQYF.

This clonotype was detected many times. This chain uses TRBV6-4 with TRBJ2-3; 11 bases line up with TRBD2. The CDR3 extends over 16 amino acids. The germline V gene has CDR1 MRHNA and CDR2 SNTAGT. V lost 0 bases, J lost 1 base, and 0 bases stayed unmatched. The CDR3 sequence: CASSDSSGGGTDTQYF. The DNA for the CDR3 is TGTGCCAGCAGTGACTCTAGCGGGGGGGGCACAGATACGCAGTATTTT.

As concerns this clonotype: A much larger clonotype is one base distant, so this may be a read error. The chain recombines TRBV6-2 or TRBV6-3 with TRBJ1-5, with D maybe TRBD1 (5 bases). Deletions cut 6 bases from V and 1 base from J, with 19 bases between. Germline values: CDR1 MNHEY, CDR2 SVGEGT. This CDR3 has 17 amino acids. CDR3 sequence: CASRWRGGWGSNQPQHF. As DNA, the CDR3 is TGTGCCAGCAGATGGCGGGGGGGGTGGGGGAGCAATCAGCCCCAGCATTTT.

The sample holds many counts of this clonotype. The chain recombines TRBV15 with TRBJ1-2; possibly TRBD1 for D (6 bases). This CDR3 region has 15 residues. CDR1 and CDR2 (germline): LNHNV, YYDKDF (reference sequence). V gave up 1 base and J gave up 8 bases, with 17 bases separating them. The chain's CDR3 is CATSRGSGALEGYTF. DNA of the CDR3: TGTGCCACCAGCAGAGGCTCGGGGGCTCTAGAGGGCTACACCTTC. Supplemented by reference TRBV15 and TRBJ1-2, the full variable domain reads DAMVIQNPRYQVTQFGKPVTLSCSQTLNHNVMYWYQQKSSQAPKLLFHYYDKDFNNEADTPDNFQSRRPNTSFCFLDIRSPGLGDTAMYLCATSRGSGALEGYTFGSGTRLTVV.

The J gene is TRBJ1-4, the V gene TRBV28; D remains ambiguous. CDR3 length: 15 amino acids. Germline CDR1 reads MDHEN; CDR2 reads SYDVKM. CDR3 DNA sequence: TGTGGCAGTAGTTTCCGAGGAGGAGCTAATGAAAAACTGTTTTTT. Translated: CGSSFRGGANEKLFF.

In this sample, this clonotype turned up many times. The chain combines TRBV11-2 with TRBJ1-1, with D unresolved. The CDR3 extends over 13 amino acids. Germline CDR1 reads SGHAT; CDR2 reads FQNNGV. V was pared by 1 base and J by 5 bases, with 8 bases between. The CDR3 coding sequence is TGTGCCAGCAGCTTAGGGCTAGGGACTGAAGCTTTCTTT. Its translation is CASSLGLGTEAFF.

This clonotype is categorized as medium-sized. This sequence joins TRBV9 and TRBJ1-5; 7 nucleotides align to TRBD1. CDR3 length equals 15 residues. Losses at the gene ends were 0 bases for V and 4 bases for J; bases not matched to a gene: 4. The germline V gene encodes CDR1 SGDLS and CDR2 YYNGEE. The CDR3: CASSVGGTVNQPQHF. For the CDR3, the DNA is TGTGCCAGCAGCGTAGGGGGGACAGTGAATCAGCCCCAGCATTTT.

This clonotype was seen many times. The chain combines TRBV4-1 with TRBJ1-3; a weak D match, TRBD1 (5 bases). This CDR3 comprises 15 residues. CDR1 and CDR2 from the germline V gene are MGHRA and YSYEKL. V gave up 0 bases and J gave up 7 bases, with 13 bases separating them. CDR3 sequence: CASSQDGWGSNTIYF. The DNA for the CDR3 is TGCGCCAGCAGCCAAGATGGGTGGGGGAGTAACACCATATATTTT.

The chain uses TRBV6-1 and TRBJ2-1; D remains unclear. Germline lookup yields CDR1 MNHNS and CDR2 SASEGT. The CDR3 has 13 residues. Trimming took off 6 bases at V and 2 bases at J, with 8 bases between the two ends. CDR3 DNA: TGTGCCAGCAGCACTATGGCCTACAATGAGCAGTTCTTC. It translates to CASSTMAYNEQFF.

As for this clonotype: Germline and junction disagree at one end, which may indicate a read error. The rearrangement links TRBV2 to TRBJ2-7, with 8 bases lining up with TRBD2. Germline-derived CDR1 and CDR2 are SNHLY and FYNNEI. The CDR3 sequence is 14 residues long. As DNA, the CDR3 is TGTTCCAGTAGGTTAGCGGGGAGCTCCTACGAGCAGTACTTC. This translates into CSSRLAGSSYEQYF.

The V and J genes are TRBV6-4 and TRBJ2-7, with 8 positions matching TRBD1. The CDR3 runs 13 residues. The V and J ends lost 5 bases and 3 bases, in that order; junction bases with no gene match: 3. From germline, CDR1 is MRHNA and CDR2 SNTAGT. CDR3 amino acids: CASSYTGGYEQYF. CDR3 DNA sequence: TGTGCCAGCAGTTATACAGGGGGCTACGAGCAGTACTTC.

About this clonotype itself: This likely stems from a read error, as it lies one base from a far larger clone. The chain couples TRBV20-1 to TRBJ2-7; 10 nucleotides line up with TRBD2. With V trimmed by 6 bases and J by 7 bases, 18 bases remained unmatched. This CDR3 has 16 residues. Germline V gene sequence: CDR1 DFQATT, CDR2 SNEGSKA (reference sequence). CDR3 protein: CSARNPSGSSLNEQYF. The CDR3 nucleotides are TGCAGTGCCAGAAACCCTAGCGGGAGCTCCCTCAATGAGCAGTACTTC.

This clonotype was picked up many times. V and J are TRBV4-1 and TRBJ1-2; a weak D match, TRBD1 (5 bases). This CDR3 spans 16 amino acids. V was clipped by 0 bases and J by 5 bases, with 16 bases between them. Per the germline V gene, CDR1 is MGHRA and CDR2 is YSYEKL. The CDR3 sequence: CASSQDPGGTQYGYTF. The DNA of the CDR3 is TGCGCCAGCAGCCAAGATCCCGGGGGGACCCAATATGGCTACACCTTC.

This clonotype is medium-sized (0.01 to 0.1%) by share. The V call is TRBV9, the J call TRBJ1-2, with TRBD1 identical over 8 bases. In germline, CDR1 is SGDLS, CDR2 YYNGEE. The CDR3 covers 15 residues. J gave up 13 bases and V 3 bases, and 17 bases lay outside the gene matches. The CDR3, as DNA: TGTGCCAGCAGCGCCTACACAGGGGGACAGCTATTATTCACCTTC. It is translated as CASSAYTGGQLLFTF.

This clonotype was seen at least ten times. The CDR3 DNA sequence: TGCGCCAGCAGCCGAAGGGACTACCAATTGGACAATGAGCAGTTCTTC. Its protein is CASSRRDYQLDNEQFF. The chain carries TRBV4-1 and TRBJ2-1, with TRBD2 matching 7 bases. The CDR3 covers 16 residues. V shed 4 bases and J 5 bases; nucleotides not matched to a gene: 11. Germline CDR1 is MGHRA and CDR2 is YSYEKL.

This clonotype was found many times. The V gene is TRBV5-1, the J gene TRBJ2-7, with D maybe TRBD2 (6 bases). With 0 bases removed from V and 0 bases from J, the gap between germline ends came to 10 bases. The CDR3 covers 15 residues. Per the germline V gene, CDR1 is SGHRS and CDR2 is YFSETQ. CDR3 sequence: CASSLGGTSSYEQYF. CDR3 nucleotides: TGCGCCAGCAGCTTGGGCGGGACGAGCTCCTACGAGCAGTACTTC.

On this clonotype itself: One end of the junction is discordant with germline, which a read error may explain. The CDR3 region is CASPQHDERFF. The CDR3 DNA reads TGTGCCAGCCCCCAACATGATGAGCGGTTCTTC. The chain links TRBV6-1 to TRBJ2-1; D uncertain. The CDR3 has 11 residues. CDR1 and CDR2 from the germline V gene are MNHNS and SASEGT.

This clonotype was found a few times. This clone may be a read error of a much larger clone one base away. The genes are TRBV29-1 and TRBJ2-5; 8 bases are a match to TRBD2. The CDR3 consists of 14 residues. Germline loops: CDR1 SQVTM, CDR2 ANQGSEA. CDR3 in DNA: TGCAGCGTGGGACGTGCGGGAGGTCTGGAGACCCGGTACTTC. Protein: CSVGRAGGLETRYF. The full variable domain, its missing parts supplied by reference TRBV29-1 and TRBJ2-5, is SAVISQKPSRDICQRGTSLTIQCQVDSQVTMMFWYRQQPGQSLTLIATANQGSEATYESGFVIDKFPISRPNLTFSTLTVSNMSPEDSSIYLCSVGRAGGLETRYFGPGTRLLVL.

CDR3 in DNA: TGTGCCAGCAGCTCTACAACTAGCGGAACCACAGATACGCAGTATTTT. It is translated as CASSSTTSGTTDTQYF. V is TRBV6-1 and J is TRBJ2-3, with 8 bases matching TRBD2. Looked up from germline, CDR1 is MNHNS and CDR2 is SASEGT. V gave up 6 bases and J gave up 2 bases; unmatched junction bases: 10. CDR3 length equals 16 residues.

This clonotype was seen at least ten times. The chain recombines TRBV6-1 with TRBJ2-7; maybe TRBD1 (6 bases). This CDR3 is 16 amino acids long. From germline, CDR1 is MNHNS and CDR2 SASEGT. Trimming took 6 bases from V and 0 from J, leaving 18 bases between them. In nucleotides, the CDR3 is TGTGCCAGCAGCGCCTACCGGGACACAAGCTCCTACGAGCAGTACTTC. Translating gives CASSAYRDTSSYEQYF.

This clonotype was found many times. The gene calls are TRBV19 and TRBJ1-1; 9 positions match TRBD1. V gave up 3 bases and J gave up 3 bases; unmatched junction bases: 11. Germline CDR1 and CDR2: LNHDA and SQIVND (reference sequence). This CDR3 comprises 17 residues. The CDR3, as DNA: TGTGCCAGTAGTATCCCGGCCGGGACAGGGTTGGACACTGAAGCTTTCTTT. This translates into CASSIPAGTGLDTEAFF.

Ten or more counts support this clonotype. The chain employs TRBV20-1 and TRBJ2-7; 11 bases are a match to TRBD1. J lost 2 bases, V lost 6 bases, and 12 bases had no gene match. The CDR3 is made up of 16 amino acids. Germline CDR1 DFQATT, CDR2 SNEGSKA (reference sequence). The CDR3 here is CSATRGGQGAPYEQYF. CDR3 DNA: TGCAGTGCCACTCGAGGAGGACAGGGGGCGCCCTACGAGCAGTACTTC.

By share, this clonotype ranks as medium-sized (0.01 to 0.1%). This chain joins TRBV15 and TRBJ1-2; D unclear. Germline assignment: CDR1 LNHNV and CDR2 YYDKDF (reference sequence). V was trimmed by 0 bases and J by 8 bases, leaving 7 bases between them. The CDR3 runs 12 residues. CDR3 amino acids: CATSRDYYGYTF. The CDR3, as DNA: TGTGCCACCAGCAGAGACTATTACGGCTACACCTTC.

This clonotype has at least ten counts. This chain links TRBV10-3 with TRBJ1-1; D is unclear. Per the germline V gene, CDR1 is ENHRY and CDR2 is SYGVKD. Trimming shortened V by 4 bases and J by 8 bases, and 14 bases separated the two germline ends. The CDR3 runs 13 residues. The CDR3 DNA sequence: TGTGCCATCAGTGCTGGAGGGAATGGGGAAGCTTTCTTT. Protein product: CAISAGGNGEAFF.

This clonotype came up many times. The chain couples TRBV5-4 to TRBJ1-1; possibly TRBD1 for D (5 bases). CDR1 and CDR2 from the germline V gene are SGHNT and YYREEE (reference sequence). The CDR3 has 16 residues. Trimming stripped 0 bases from V and 1 base from J, with 13 bases between. DNA of the CDR3: TGTGCCAGCAGCTTGGAAGGGAGGGGTTCGAACACTGAAGCTTTCTTT. It specifies CASSLEGRGSNTEAFF.